This T cell receptor beta chain appears in the sequencing data of a study of beta chain features in type 1 diabetes. The study, taken as a whole, reports: TCRB CDR3s were moderately but significantly shorter in Type 1 diabetes patients in all four CD4+ subsets. VDJ junctions sequenced from type 1 diabetes patients showed fewer insertions and more deletions. Highly expressing activated T cells could be over-counted with a cDNA template.

V shed 3 bases and J 3 bases; nucleotides not matched to a gene: 4. Germline CDR1 is MGHRA and CDR2 is YSYEKL. The CDR3 is made up of 15 amino acids. The entirety of the isolated RNA underwent reverse transcription, so expressed TCRB transcripts were sequenced. Data came from immunoSEQ multiplex PCR; TCRdb stores just in-frame clones and leaves some out. This table holds about 170,000 clones, less than 9.5% found once. This clone was picked up a small number of times. Its specificity is unknown. The gene calls are TRBV4-1 and TRBJ2-7, with 11 positions matching TRBD2. The sample taken for sequencing was central memory CD4+ T cells from blood. The TCR originated in a middle-aged woman with type 1 diabetes. Here the CDR3 reads CASSHPGLAGYEQYF. The CDR3 DNA reads TGCGCCAGCAGCCACCCAGGACTAGCGGGCTACGAGCAGTACTTC.